The 10 T cell receptor beta chains given below trace back to one sample, sequenced in a study of human T cells and chemical hapten exposure. Time point indicated: patch test 2, 6 weeks after DPC sensitization. Treatment indicated: therapeutic diphenylcyclopropenone sensitization with weekly scalp DPC. One entry per CDR3 protein, called by TCRdb with MiXCR from the RACE reads. The sample consists of roughly 96,000 distinct CDR3 sequences, roughly a tenth of them appearing once. The source material was whole blood, sampled in connection with sensitization to the hapten diphenylcyclopropenone (DPC). Receptors originate from a woman aged 40 to 50 with alopecia areata. Some clones in this sample may be carry-over from other donors' samples.

This clonotype was seen at least ten times. The gene calls are TRBV12-3 or TRBV12-4 and TRBJ2-1, with a possible D match to TRBD2 (5 bases). The CDR3 loop spans 14 amino acids. The germline V and J ends were trimmed by 3 bases and 5 bases, with 11 bases remaining between them. The CDR3 nucleotides read TGTGCCAGCAGTTTGGCTAGCCGGAACAATGAGCAGTTCTTC. Its protein product is CASSLASRNNEQFF.

The chain is built from TRBV23-1 and TRBJ2-1; 8 bases line up with TRBD2. TRBV23-1 is labeled an ORF, and its function is uncertain. The CDR3 extends over 13 amino acids. The CDR3 nucleotides read TGCCCCCCGCAAAGCGGGAGAGTTACTGAGCAGTTCTTC. Protein: CPPQSGRVTEQFF.

This clonotype has more than one count but fewer than ten. The chain is built from TRBV10-2 and TRBJ2-7; the match to TRBD1 covers 7 bases. Per germline, CDR1 WSHSY and CDR2 SAAADI. J gave up 2 bases and V 0 bases, and 4 bases lay outside the gene matches. The CDR3 spans 15 residues. CDR3: CASSESATGTYEQYF. CDR3 nucleotides: TGCGCCAGCAGTGAGTCGGCGACAGGGACCTACGAGCAGTACTTC.

This clonotype was seen repeatedly, ten times or more. The chain uses TRBV2 and TRBJ1-2, with D unclear. Germline V gives CDR1 SNHLY, CDR2 FYNNEI. V was shortened by 10 bases and J by 8 bases, with 14 bases between the two germline ends. This CDR3 region has 11 residues. The CDR3 region is CAIHGLRGYTF. CDR3 in DNA: TGTGCCATACACGGATTGAGGGGCTACACCTTC.

Regarding this clonotype: Just one base apart from a much larger clone, this may be a read error. The chain employs TRBV29-1 and TRBJ1-1; 7 bases are a match to TRBD1. CDR1 and CDR2 from the germline V gene are SQVTM and ANQGSEA. CDR3 length: 13 residues. In DNA, the CDR3 is TGCAGTCTCACCAAACAGGGGAGGACTGAAGCTTCCTTT. This encodes CSLTKQGRTEASF.

This clonotype appeared a few times. This chain connects TRBV18 to TRBJ2-1; D remains unclear. Germline values: CDR1 KGHSH, CDR2 LQKENI. V was cut by 3 bases and J by 0 bases, with 12 bases left in between. CDR3 length equals 16 residues. CDR3 protein: CASSPSSLSSYNEQFF. The CDR3 bases are TGTGCCAGCTCACCTAGTTCCCTCAGCTCCTACAATGAGCAGTTCTTC.

The sample holds a few counts of this clonotype. This sequence joins TRBV28 and TRBJ2-7; D is perhaps TRBD1 or TRBD2 (6 bases each). The CDR3 length is 16 residues. The V and J ends lost 7 bases and 2 bases respectively, with 21 bases between them. The germline V gene has CDR1 MDHEN and CDR2 SYDVKM. In nucleotides, the CDR3 is TGTGCCAGCACCCCGTCCGGTGGGGGGCCTCCCTACGAGCAGTACTTC. Residues: CASTPSGGGPPYEQYF.

Ten or more counts support this clonotype. V and J are TRBV27 and TRBJ2-3; D is unresolved. The CDR3 is 14 residues long. Germline CDR1 reads MNHEY; CDR2 reads SMNVEV (reference sequence). Trimming took 5 bases from V and 2 from J, leaving 11 bases between them. CDR3 sequence (DNA): TGTGCCAGCAGTAGGCTTACCGTCACAGATACGCAGTATTTT. Translation gives CASSRLTVTDTQYF.

The V and J genes are TRBV6-6 and TRBJ2-3, with TRBD2 identical over 7 bases. Germline V gene lookup returns CDR1 MNHNY and CDR2 SVGAGI (reference sequence). The V gene end was trimmed by 7 bases and the J gene end by 1 base; junction bases not matched to a gene: 8. CDR3 length equals 15 residues. The CDR3 region is CASTPLAFGTDTQYF. As DNA, the CDR3 is TGTGCCAGCACCCCACTAGCGTTCGGCACAGATACGCAGTATTTT.

This clonotype appeared many times. The V gene is TRBV6-5, the J gene TRBJ1-4, with a possible D match to TRBD1 (6 bases). Trimming removed 6 bases from V and 0 bases from J, with 11 bases in between. CDR3 length: 15 amino acids. CDR1 and CDR2 from the germline V gene are MNHEY and SVGAGI. The CDR3 nucleotides read TGTGCCAGCAGGAAAAGGACAGCAACTAATGAAAAACTGTTTTTT. Protein product: CASRKRTATNEKLFF.